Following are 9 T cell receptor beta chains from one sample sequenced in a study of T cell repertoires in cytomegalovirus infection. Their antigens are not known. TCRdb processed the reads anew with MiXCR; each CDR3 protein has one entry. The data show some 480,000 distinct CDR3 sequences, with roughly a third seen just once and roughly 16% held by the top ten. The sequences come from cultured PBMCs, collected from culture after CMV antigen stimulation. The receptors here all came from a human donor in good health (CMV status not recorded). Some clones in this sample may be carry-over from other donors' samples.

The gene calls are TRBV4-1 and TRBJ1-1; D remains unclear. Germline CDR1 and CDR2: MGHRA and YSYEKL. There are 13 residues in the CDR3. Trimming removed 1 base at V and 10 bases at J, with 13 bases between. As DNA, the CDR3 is TGCGCCAGCAGCCAAGGTGTTCTGCTCCGAGCTTTCTTT. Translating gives CASSQGVLLRAFF.

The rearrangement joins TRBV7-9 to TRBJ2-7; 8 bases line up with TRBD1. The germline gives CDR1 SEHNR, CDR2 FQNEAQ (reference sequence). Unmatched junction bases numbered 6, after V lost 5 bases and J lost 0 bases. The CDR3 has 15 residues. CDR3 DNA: TGTGCCAGCAGCATAAGACAGGGGCACTCCTACGAGCAGTACTTC. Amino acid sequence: CASSIRQGHSYEQYF.

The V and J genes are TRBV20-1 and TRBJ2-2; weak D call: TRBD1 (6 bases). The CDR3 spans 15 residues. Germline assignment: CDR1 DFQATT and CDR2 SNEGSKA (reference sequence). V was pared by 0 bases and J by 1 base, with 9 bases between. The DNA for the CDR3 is TGCAGTGCTAGAGATCACAGGGAGAACACCGGGGAGCTGTTTTTT. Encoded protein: CSARDHRENTGELFF.

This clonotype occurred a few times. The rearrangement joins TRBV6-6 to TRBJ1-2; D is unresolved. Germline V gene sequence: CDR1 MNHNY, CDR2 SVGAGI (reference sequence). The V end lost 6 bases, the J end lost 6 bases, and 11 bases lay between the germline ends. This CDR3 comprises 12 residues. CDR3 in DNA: TGTGCCAGCAGGATCATGGGGAATGGCTACACCTTC. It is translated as CASRIMGNGYTF.

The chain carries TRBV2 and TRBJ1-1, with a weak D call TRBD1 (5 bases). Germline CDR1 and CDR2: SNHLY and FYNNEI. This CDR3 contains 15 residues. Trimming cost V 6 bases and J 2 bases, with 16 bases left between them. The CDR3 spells CASSDRVTANTEAFF. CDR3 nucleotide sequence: TGTGCCAGCAGCGATAGGGTGACAGCCAACACTGAAGCTTTCTTT. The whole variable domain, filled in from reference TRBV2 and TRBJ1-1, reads EPEVTQTPSHQVTQMGQEVILRCVPISNHLYFYWYRQILGQKVEFLVSFYNNEISEKSEIFDDQFSVERPDGSNFTLKIRSTKLEDSAMYFCASSDRVTANTEAFFGQGTRLTVV.

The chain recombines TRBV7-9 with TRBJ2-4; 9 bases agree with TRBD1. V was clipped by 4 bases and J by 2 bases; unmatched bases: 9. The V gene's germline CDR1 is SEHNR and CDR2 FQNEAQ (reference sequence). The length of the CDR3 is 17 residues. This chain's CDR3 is CASSSSGTGITKNIQYF. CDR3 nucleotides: TGTGCCAGCAGCTCCTCCGGGACAGGGATTACCAAAAACATTCAGTACTTC.

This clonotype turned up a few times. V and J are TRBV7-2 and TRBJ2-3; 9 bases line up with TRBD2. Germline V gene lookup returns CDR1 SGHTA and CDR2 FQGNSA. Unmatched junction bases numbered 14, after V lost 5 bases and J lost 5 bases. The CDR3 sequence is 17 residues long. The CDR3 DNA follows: TGTGCCAGCAGCACGGGTCGCTCACTAGCGGGTTTAGATACGCAGTATTTT. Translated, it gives CASSTGRSLAGLDTQYF.

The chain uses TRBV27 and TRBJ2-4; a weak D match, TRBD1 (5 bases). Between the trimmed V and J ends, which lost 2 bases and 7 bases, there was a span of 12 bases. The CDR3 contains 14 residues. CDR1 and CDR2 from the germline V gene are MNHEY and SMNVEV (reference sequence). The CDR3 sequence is CASSLLGRANIQYF. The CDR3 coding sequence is TGTGCCAGCAGTTTACTAGGCAGGGCCAACATTCAGTACTTC.

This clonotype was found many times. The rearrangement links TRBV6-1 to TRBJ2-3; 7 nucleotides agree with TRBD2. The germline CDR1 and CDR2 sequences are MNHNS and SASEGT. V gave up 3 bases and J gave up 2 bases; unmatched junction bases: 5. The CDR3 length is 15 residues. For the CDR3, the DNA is TGTGCCAGCAGTGACGGGGCGGGAGCCACAGATACGCAGTATTTT. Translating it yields CASSDGAGATDTQYF.